Detailed here is one T cell receptor (beta chain). Study processing details: Amplification of reference gene primers provided the estimated nucleated cell counts. Using immunoSEQ multiplex PCR, the repertoire was profiled, and TCRdb retains in-frame clones only, with some absent. V, J and clone size are those of that table, while D and trimming were read from the DNA. The sample lists fewer than 300,000 clones, 70% to 90% occurring once. These data are taken from a study of blood T cell repertoires in COVID-19. At the level of the study: Whether acute or convalescent, the COVID-19 samples came from the United States, Italy and Spain.

Participants' reported clinical history set cohort assignment. The CDR3 extends over 12 amino acids. CDR1 and CDR2 (germline): LNHDA, SQIVND (reference sequence). V trimming: 3 bases; J trimming: 14 bases; junction bases outside the gene matches: 3. The chain joins TRBV19 to TRBJ2-1; TRBD1 aligns across 11 bases. This clonotype originated in a woman younger than 45 who had recovered from COVID-19. Source material: PBMCs or T cells enriched from blood (not recorded which). This chain's CDR3 is CASSIGTGGEFF. As DNA, the CDR3 is TGTGCCAGTAGTATTGGGACAGGGGGGGAGTTCTTC.